These T cell receptor beta chains were read from a single sample in a study of T cell changes during pregnancy in multiple sclerosis. Sequenced by immunoSEQ multiplex PCR; TCRdb stores in-frame clones only, minus some. Of 80,000 to 130,000 clones listed, about 94% are singletons. The sequenced sample was peripheral blood, obtained before pregnancy. These receptor sequences come from a female donor with multiple sclerosis, enrolled in a pregnancy study. The CDR3 runs from the conserved cysteine through the conserved F or W. The order of the fields is clone size, J gene, V gene, D gene, CDR3 protein, CDR3 DNA. The D gene is left open where the match is weak. The size entry is marked missing in some rows and otherwise reads once, few, many or a size class.

>NA|TRBJ1-1|TRBV28|NA
CASWRGGLNTEAFF
TGTGCCAGCTGGAGGGGGGGATTGAACACTGAAGCTTTCTTT
>NA|TRBJ2-7|TRBV7-8|NA
CASSLVTGYEQYF
TGTGCCAGCAGCTTAGTAACGGGGTACGAGCAGTACTTC
>NA|TRBJ2-7|TRBV18|TRBD2
CASSPGTPGGSYEQYF
TGTGCCAGCTCTCCCGGGACTCCCGGGGGGTCCTACGAGCAGTACTTC
>NA|TRBJ2-1|TRBV5-1|TRBD2
CASSKTLTSVQFTYNEQFF
TGCGCCAGCAGCAAAACATTGACTAGCGTCCAATTCACTTACAATGAGCAGTTCTTC
>NA|TRBJ2-1|TRBV5-4|TRBD1
CASGDRGTYNEQFF
TGTGCCAGTGGGGACAGGGGGACCTACAATGAGCAGTTCTTC
>NA|TRBJ2-3|TRBV2|TRBD2
CASIAGATDTQYF
TGTGCCAGTATAGCGGGAGCCACAGATACGCAGTATTTT
>NA|TRBJ2-7|TRBV19|TRBD2
CASSIRLAGEVSPSEQYF
TGTGCCAGTAGTATTCGGCTAGCGGGAGAGGTCTCCCCCTCCGAGCAGTACTTC
>once|TRBJ2-1|TRBV4-1|TRBD2
CASSRAGLANEQFF
TGCGCCAGCAGCCGAGCGGGACTAGCAAATGAGCAGTTCTTC
>NA|TRBJ1-5|TRBV6-1|NA
CASGQPNQPQHF
TGTGCCAGTGGACAGCCAAATCAGCCCCAGCATTTT
>NA|TRBJ1-2|TRBV4-2|NA
CASSPRRADGYTF
TGTGCCAGCAGCCCTCGGCGGGCAGACGGCTACACCTTC
>NA|TRBJ1-5|TRBV28|NA
CASSNPGKRQHF
TGTGCCAGCAGCAATCCAGGGAAGCGCCAGCATTTT
>NA|TRBJ2-7|TRBV19|NA
CASMTQGHEQYF
TGTGCCAGTATGACGCAGGGTCACGAGCAGTACTTC
>NA|TRBJ2-3|TRBV4-1|TRBD2
CASSQDSSGGDRDTQYF
TGCGCCAGCAGCCAAGATTCAAGCGGGGGTGACCGAGATACGCAGTATTTT
>NA|TRBJ1-1|TRBV25-1|TRBD1
CASSEQGAYFAEAFF
TGTGCCAGCAGTGAACAGGGGGCTTATTTCGCTGAAGCTTTCTTT
>NA|TRBJ1-1|TRBV19|NA
CASIRQPEAFF
TGTGCCAGTATCCGACAGCCTGAAGCTTTCTTT
>NA|TRBJ2-2|TRBV4-3|TRBD2
CASSQDISGSTGELFF
TGCGCCAGCAGCCAAGATATTAGCGGGAGTACCGGGGAGCTGTTTTTT
>few|TRBJ1-1|TRBV9|NA
CASSLGGLTEAFF
TGTGCCAGCAGCCTGGGGGGGCTTACTGAAGCTTTCTTT
>NA|TRBJ2-1|TRBV21-1|NA
CASSPAHPYNEQFF
TGTGCCAGTTCGCCAGCGCACCCCTACAATGAGCAGTTCTTC
>NA|TRBJ1-2|TRBV27|TRBD1
CASSPRQGGYTF
TGTGCCAGCAGTCCTCGACAGGGTGGCTACACCTTC
>once|TRBJ2-7|TRBV19|TRBD2
CASSIKTSGGPLEQYF
TGTGCCAGTAGTATAAAGACTAGCGGGGGCCCCCTCGAGCAGTACTTC
>NA|TRBJ1-1|TRBV6-5|TRBD1
CASSAGQVNTEAFF
TGTGCCAGCAGTGCCGGACAGGTGAACACTGAAGCTTTCTTT
>once|TRBJ1-2|TRBV5-1|TRBD1
CASSSDRGQVYGYTF
TGCGCCAGCAGCTCAGACAGGGGGCAGGTCTATGGCTACACCTTC
>NA|TRBJ1-1|TRBV18|NA
CASSPRQLNTEAFF
TGTGCCAGCTCACCAAGACAGCTGAACACTGAAGCTTTCTTT
>NA|TRBJ1-2|TRBV7-9|TRBD1
CASSQGGREILDYGYTF
TGTGCCAGCAGCCAGGGGGGCAGGGAAATCTTAGACTATGGCTACACCTTC
>NA|TRBJ2-5|TRBV9|NA
CASSAARFAETQYF
TGTGCCAGCAGCGCCGCTCGGTTTGCCGAGACCCAGTACTTC
>NA|TRBJ2-7|TRBV19|TRBD1
CASSIWGQGADEQYF
TGTGCCAGTAGTATTTGGGGACAGGGGGCCGACGAGCAGTACTTC
>few|TRBJ2-1|TRBV5-1|NA
CASSDLADSEQFF
TGCGCCAGCAGCGATCTAGCGGACAGTGAGCAGTTCTTC
>NA|TRBJ1-1|TRBV4-1|NA
CASSQEGGMNTEAFF
TGCGCCAGCAGCCAAGAGGGGGGGATGAACACTGAAGCTTTCTTT
>NA|TRBJ2-3|TRBV19|NA
CASSIGVGPDTQYF
TGTGCCAGTAGTATCGGCGTGGGCCCAGATACGCAGTATTTT
>NA|TRBJ1-5|TRBV18|TRBD1
CASSPRQGNQPQHF
TGTGCCAGCTCACCAAGACAGGGAAACCAGCCCCAGCATTTT